Listed here are 30 T cell receptor beta chains from one sample, sequenced in a study of blood T cell repertoires in COVID-19. Profiling relied on immunoSEQ multiplex PCR, and the TCRdb table lists in-frame clones only, not all of them. Of around 130,000 clones listed, about four fifths are singletons. Input material: peripheral blood. The receptors shown here come from a man aged 80 or over with acute or convalescent COVID-19.

The chain uses TRBV18 and TRBJ1-2, with TRBD1 as a possible D gene (5 bases). The CDR3 contains 18 residues. V gave up 2 bases and J gave up 0 bases, with 19 bases separating them. CDR1 and CDR2 (germline): KGHSH, LQKENI. The CDR3 sequence is CASSPVWASGGTNYGYTF. The CDR3, as DNA: TGTGCCAGCTCACCAGTATGGGCAAGCGGGGGAACTAACTATGGCTACACCTTC.

The chain uses TRBV5-1 and TRBJ2-5; 9 nucleotides align to TRBD2. The CDR3 runs 17 residues. With 0 bases clipped from V and 5 bases from J, the junction kept 11 bases outside the gene matches. Germline assignment: CDR1 SGHRS and CDR2 YFSETQ. The CDR3 loop reads CASSLAPLRGGPETQYF. CDR3 DNA: TGCGCCAGCAGCTTGGCCCCCCTGCGGGGGGGCCCCGAGACCCAGTACTTC.

This chain joins TRBV19 and TRBJ2-7; D is ambiguous. Germline-derived CDR1 and CDR2 are LNHDA and SQIVND (reference sequence). V lost 4 bases and J lost 6, with 19 bases in between. The length of the CDR3 is 15 residues. CDR3 amino acids: CASSKILLDSGEQYF. DNA for the CDR3: TGTGCCAGTAGTAAAATCCTTCTTGATTCGGGCGAGCAGTACTTC. The variable domain in full, with the rest retrieved from reference TRBV19 and TRBJ2-7, is DGGITQSPKYLFRKEGQNVTLSCEQNLNHDAMYWYRQDPGQGLRLIYYSQIVNDFQKGDIAEGYSVSREKKESFPLTVTSAQKNPTAFYLCASSKILLDSGEQYFGPGTRLTVT.

This sequence joins TRBV5-1 and TRBJ2-1; 11 bases agree with TRBD1. Germline CDR1 reads SGHRS; CDR2 reads YFSETQ. Trimming at V came to 4 bases and at J to 10 bases, leaving 13 bases not matched to a gene. The CDR3 length is 16 residues. The CDR3 spells CASSPASGQGAKEQFF. DNA for the CDR3: TGCGCCAGCAGCCCCGCCTCCGGACAGGGGGCAAAGGAGCAGTTCTTC.

This chain joins TRBV7-6 and TRBJ2-2; 10 positions agree with TRBD1. Germline CDR1 reads SGHVS; CDR2 reads FNYEAQ. The junction had 8 bases not matched to a gene; V was cut back by 5 bases and J by 5 bases. This CDR3 region has 16 residues. CDR3 coding DNA: TGTGCCAGCAGCGCCCGACAGGGGGCTGGTACCGGGGAGCTGTTTTTT. This codes for CASSARQGAGTGELFF.

The genes are TRBV3-1 (or the pseudogene TRBV3-2) and TRBJ2-1; 9 bases fit TRBD2. Germline CDR1 reads LGHDT; CDR2 reads YNNKEL (reference sequence). With V trimmed by 4 bases and J by 9 bases, 10 bases remained unmatched. This CDR3 is 15 amino acids long. The CDR3 bases are TGTGCCAGCAGCCCCGCCGGACTAGCGTTAACTGAGCAGTTCTTC. It specifies CASSPAGLALTEQFF.

This chain uses TRBV2 with TRBJ1-1; D is uncertain. Germline CDR1 and CDR2: SNHLY and FYNNEI. V lost 1 base and J 8 bases, leaving 14 bases between the germline ends. This CDR3 has 14 amino acids. The CDR3 sequence: CASSEELGVAEAFF. CDR3 nucleotides: TGTGCCAGCAGTGAAGAACTGGGAGTGGCAGAAGCTTTCTTT.

The chain recombines TRBV29-1 with TRBJ1-6, with D perhaps TRBD1 (5 bases). V dropped 7 bases and J dropped 7 bases, with 14 bases sitting between them. The CDR3 runs to 13 residues. Germline assignment: CDR1 SQVTM and CDR2 ANQGSEA. The CDR3 sequence: CSAGDSPNSPLHF. The CDR3 DNA reads TGCAGCGCTGGCGACAGTCCCAATTCACCCCTCCACTTT.

This clone was picked up one time. The CDR3 protein is CASSLGGARINYLETQYF. CDR3 nucleotide sequence: TGTGCCAGCAGCCTTGGGGGGGCCAGGATTAACTACCTAGAGACCCAGTACTTC. The chain has TRBV7-6 and TRBJ2-5, with D perhaps matching TRBD2 (7 bases). V was cut by 5 bases and J by 4 bases, with 26 bases left in between. The CDR3 is 18 amino acids. Germline V lookup: CDR1 SGHVS, CDR2 FNYEAQ.

This clone was picked up a small number of times. This chain joins TRBV5-1 and TRBJ2-3; 8 nucleotides align to TRBD1. CDR1 is SGHRS and CDR2 is YFSETQ in the germline V gene. This CDR3 is built from 15 residues. Trimming cost V 5 bases and J 2 bases; bases outside gene matches: 7. The CDR3 spells CASSSTGVNTDTQYF. DNA of the CDR3: TGCGCCAGCAGTTCGACAGGGGTTAACACAGATACGCAGTATTTT.

V is TRBV5-1 and J is TRBJ2-7; the match to TRBD2 covers 7 bases. The CDR3 loop spans 16 amino acids. Germline loops: CDR1 SGHRS, CDR2 YFSETQ. Trimming took 0 bases from V and 5 from J; bases not matched to a gene: 11. The CDR3 here is CASSLGGGGSGNEQYF. The CDR3 DNA reads TGCGCCAGCAGCTTGGGAGGCGGGGGTTCGGGAAACGAGCAGTACTTC.

This clone was seen more than once but under ten times. The chain uses TRBV6-5 and TRBJ1-1; D is unresolved. Germline V CDR1 and CDR2: MNHEY, SVGAGI. This CDR3 spans 12 amino acids. Trimming removed 6 bases at V and 7 bases at J, with 12 bases between. The CDR3 protein is CASSRTRGEAFF. In DNA form, the CDR3 reads TGTGCCAGCAGCCGAACCCGGGGTGAAGCTTTCTTT.

The gene calls are TRBV18 and TRBJ2-5, with D maybe TRBD2 (6 bases). Trimming shortened V by 2 bases and J by 2 bases, and 6 bases separated the two germline ends. Germline V gene sequence: CDR1 KGHSH, CDR2 LQKENI. CDR3 length equals 13 residues. CDR3 sequence: CASSPGGQETQYF. The CDR3, as DNA: TGTGCCAGCTCACCAGGGGGGCAAGAGACCCAGTACTTC.

The chain is built from TRBV11-2 and TRBJ2-7, with TRBD1 identical over 8 bases. Germline trimming cut 1 base from V and 9 bases from J; bases unmatched to any gene: 8. The germline CDR1 and CDR2 sequences are SGHAT and FQNNGV. The length of the CDR3 is 14 residues. In DNA form, the CDR3 reads TGTGCCAGCAGCTTAGCAGGGGGCCAAGGTGGGCAGTACTTC. Translated, it gives CASSLAGGQGGQYF.

This chain links TRBV6-5 with TRBJ2-3; TRBD1 matches 9 bases. CDR1 is MNHEY and CDR2 is SVGAGI in the germline V gene. This CDR3 has 14 amino acids. V lost 5 bases, J lost 6 bases, and 6 bases stayed unmatched. The CDR3 coding sequence is TGTGCCAGCAGTAGGGACAGGGATAGGGATACGCAGTATTTT. Translated: CASSRDRDRDTQYF.

This clone was seen more than once but under ten times. This chain links TRBV6-2 or TRBV6-3 with TRBJ1-1, with D possibly TRBD1 on 6 matching bases. The V gene lost 6 bases and the J gene lost 1 base, with 12 bases spanning the gap. There are 14 residues in the CDR3. Germline V CDR1 and CDR2: MNHEY, SVGEGT. CDR3 nucleotide sequence: TGTGCCAGCAGCTTGGGACACAGGAACACTGAAGCTTTCTTT. Translation: CASSLGHRNTEAFF.

The J gene is TRBJ2-2, the V gene TRBV6-5, with D perhaps matching TRBD2 (5 bases). Germline assignment: CDR1 MNHEY and CDR2 SVGAGI. The CDR3 consists of 15 residues. Trimming took off 6 bases at V and 0 bases at J, with 11 bases between the two ends. The CDR3 DNA sequence: TGTGCCAGCAGGTCACTAGGGCCGAACACCGGGGAGCTGTTTTTT. It codes for CASRSLGPNTGELFF.

The chain has TRBV28 and TRBJ1-4; no clear D. Looked up from germline, CDR1 is MDHEN and CDR2 is SYDVKM. The V end was cut by 7 bases, the J end by 6 bases, with 15 bases between. This CDR3 region has 14 residues. The CDR3 bases are TGTGCCAGCACTAGCCTAACCTTTCATGAAAAACTGTTTTTT. Encoded protein: CASTSLTFHEKLFF.

This clone came up once. The DNA for the CDR3 is TGTGCCAGCGGGGGGATTAATTCACCCCTCCACTTT. Translated: CASGGINSPLHF. The chain couples TRBV3-1 (or the pseudogene TRBV3-2) to TRBJ1-6; TRBD1 is a possible D gene (5 bases). CDR3 length: 12 amino acids. The germline CDR1 and CDR2 sequences are LGHDT and YNNKEL (reference sequence). The V and J ends lost 8 bases and 6 bases respectively, with 8 bases between them.

The chain carries TRBV9 and TRBJ2-2; D is possibly TRBD1 (6 bases). The germline V gene encodes CDR1 SGDLS and CDR2 YYNGEE. The length of the CDR3 is 16 residues. V lost 4 bases, J lost 2 bases, and 15 bases lay in between. CDR3 nucleotide sequence: TGTGCCAGCAGCCTAACGGACAGTTCAAACACCGGGGAGCTGTTTTTT. This translates into CASSLTDSSNTGELFF.

This clone was observed a single time. The V gene is TRBV4-2, the J gene TRBJ1-2; D uncertain. Germline V lookup: CDR1 LGHNA, CDR2 YNFKEQ. V dropped 4 bases and J dropped 2 bases, with 17 bases sitting between them. The CDR3 extends over 16 amino acids. CDR3 nucleotide sequence: TGTGCCAGCAGCCCTACCCGGGGTATTTCAAACTATGGCTACACCTTC. Translated, it gives CASSPTRGISNYGYTF.

This sequence joins TRBV5-4 and TRBJ2-7; 7 nucleotides align to TRBD1. Per the germline V gene, CDR1 is SGHNT and CDR2 is YYREEE (reference sequence). V gave up 0 bases and J gave up 5 bases; unmatched junction bases: 8. This CDR3 is 15 amino acids long. This CDR3 is CASSLATRGNNEQYF. The CDR3 DNA reads TGTGCCAGCAGCTTGGCAACCAGGGGGAACAACGAGCAGTACTTC.

In DNA form, the CDR3 reads TGTGCCAGCAGTGAATGGCCCTACGAGCAGTACTTC. This encodes CASSEWPYEQYF. The J gene is TRBJ2-7, the V gene TRBV6-1; D remains ambiguous. Deletions cut 2 bases from V and 2 bases from J, with 4 bases between. The CDR3 has 12 amino acids. Germline V gene lookup returns CDR1 MNHNS and CDR2 SASEGT.

This sequence joins TRBV27 and TRBJ1-2; 11 bases are a match to TRBD1. The CDR3 runs 15 residues. The V gene's germline CDR1 is MNHEY and CDR2 SMNVEV (reference sequence). V lost 5 bases, J lost 4 bases, and 6 bases stayed unmatched. CDR3 amino acids: CASSPGQGGGYGYTF. CDR3 sequence (DNA): TGTGCCAGCAGTCCGGGACAGGGGGGTGGCTATGGCTACACCTTC.

The chain links TRBV18 to TRBJ2-7; 8 nucleotides line up with TRBD2. The CDR3 totals 17 residues. V lost 3 bases to trimming and J lost 7 bases; unmatched junction nucleotides: 17. The germline gives CDR1 KGHSH, CDR2 LQKENI. The DNA for the CDR3 is TGTGCCAGCTCACCCAGGGAAGCGGGGGTTTCCCGTGGGGAGCAGTACTTC. Amino acids: CASSPREAGVSRGEQYF.

V usage is TRBV21-1 and J usage is TRBJ1-6; the DNA was not compared with TRBD1, the D call given in the table. TRBV21-1 is a documented pseudogene. This CDR3 region has 16 residues. The CDR3 nucleotides are TGTGCCAGCAGCACATGGGACAGGGACCATAATTCACCCCTCCACTTT. Its protein is CASSTWDRDHNSPLHF.

V gene TRBV5-1 combines with J gene TRBJ2-7, with D perhaps TRBD2 (5 bases). This CDR3 has 15 amino acids. CDR1 and CDR2 from the germline V gene are SGHRS and YFSETQ. The germline V and J ends were trimmed by 4 bases and 9 bases, with 23 bases remaining between them. The CDR3 here is CASSPEGGPASGQYF. The CDR3 DNA reads as TGCGCCAGCAGCCCCGAGGGCGGACCCGCGTCTGGGCAGTACTTC.

V gene TRBV5-1 combines with J gene TRBJ1-4, with 7 positions matching TRBD1. Germline V gene data show CDR1 as SGHRS and CDR2 as YFSETQ. This CDR3 spans 14 amino acids. V lost 4 bases to trimming and J lost 8 bases; unmatched junction nucleotides: 8. The CDR3 region is CASSAGTEGEKLFF. The CDR3, as DNA: TGCGCCAGCAGCGCCGGGACAGAAGGAGAAAAACTGTTTTTT. Using reference TRBV5-1 and TRBJ1-4 for the parts outside the CDR3, the full variable domain is KAGVTQTPRYLIKTRGQQVTLSCSPISGHRSVSWYQQTPGQGLQFLFEYFSETQRNKGNFPGRFSGRQFSNSRSEMNVSTLELGDSALYLCASSAGTEGEKLFFGSGTQLSVL.

This clone was counted between two and nine times. V and J are TRBV28 and TRBJ2-6, with D unresolved. Trimming cost V 4 bases and J 4 bases, with 11 bases left between them. The CDR3 consists of 15 residues. The germline CDR1 and CDR2 sequences are MDHEN and SYDVKM. In DNA form, the CDR3 reads TGTGCCAGCAGTTCACGAGGTCCCGGGGCCAACGTCCTGACTTTC. Residues: CASSSRGPGANVLTF.

This clone appeared a few times. The sample contains more than one DNA sequence encoding this CDR3. V usage is TRBV20-1 and J usage is TRBJ1-3; D possibly corresponds to TRBD1 (6 bases). The V and J ends lost 3 bases and 2 bases respectively, with 8 bases between them. CDR3 size: 13 residues. From germline, CDR1 is DFQATT and CDR2 SNEGSKA (reference sequence). The CDR3 here is CSASSGAGNTIYF. CDR3 DNA: TGCAGTGCTAGTTCAGGGGCTGGAAACACCATATATTTT.